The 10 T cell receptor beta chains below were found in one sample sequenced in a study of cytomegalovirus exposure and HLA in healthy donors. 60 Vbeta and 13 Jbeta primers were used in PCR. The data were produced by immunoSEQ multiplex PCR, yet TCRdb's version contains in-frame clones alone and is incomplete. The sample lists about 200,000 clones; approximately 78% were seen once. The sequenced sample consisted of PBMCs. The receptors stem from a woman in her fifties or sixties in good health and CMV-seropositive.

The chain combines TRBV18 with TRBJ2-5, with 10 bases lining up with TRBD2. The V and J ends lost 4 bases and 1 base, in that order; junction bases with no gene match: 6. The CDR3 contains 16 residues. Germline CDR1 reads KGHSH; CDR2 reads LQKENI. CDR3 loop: CASSLLAGAPQETQYF. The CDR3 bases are TGTGCCAGCTCACTGCTAGCGGGGGCGCCCCAAGAGACCCAGTACTTC.

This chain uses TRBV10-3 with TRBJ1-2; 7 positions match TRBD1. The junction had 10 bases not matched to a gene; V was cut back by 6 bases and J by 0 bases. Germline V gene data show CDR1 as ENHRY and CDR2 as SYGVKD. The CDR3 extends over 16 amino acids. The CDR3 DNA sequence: TGTGCCATCAGCGACAGGGCGCTTACTTCTAACTATGGCTACACCTTC. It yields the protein CAISDRALTSNYGYTF.

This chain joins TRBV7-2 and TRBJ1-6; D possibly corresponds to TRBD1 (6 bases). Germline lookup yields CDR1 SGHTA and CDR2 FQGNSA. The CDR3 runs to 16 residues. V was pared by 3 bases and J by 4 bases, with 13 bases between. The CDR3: CASSLGQGSYNSPLHF. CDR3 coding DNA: TGTGCCAGCAGCTTGGGGCAGGGGAGTTATAATTCACCCCTCCACTTT.

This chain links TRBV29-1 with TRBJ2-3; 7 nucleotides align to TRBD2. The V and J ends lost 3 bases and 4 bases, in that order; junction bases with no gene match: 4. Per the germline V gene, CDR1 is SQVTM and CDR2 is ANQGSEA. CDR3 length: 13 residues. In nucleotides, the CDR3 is TGCAGCGTTGATCGGGACTATCCAGATACGCAGTATTTT. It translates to CSVDRDYPDTQYF.

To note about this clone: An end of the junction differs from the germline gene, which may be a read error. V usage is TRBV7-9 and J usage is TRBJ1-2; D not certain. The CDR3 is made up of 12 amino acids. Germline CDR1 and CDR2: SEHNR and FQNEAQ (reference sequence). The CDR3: CSSSLGPSGYTF. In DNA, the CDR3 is TGTTCCAGCAGCTTAGGTCCGAGTGGCTACACCTTC.

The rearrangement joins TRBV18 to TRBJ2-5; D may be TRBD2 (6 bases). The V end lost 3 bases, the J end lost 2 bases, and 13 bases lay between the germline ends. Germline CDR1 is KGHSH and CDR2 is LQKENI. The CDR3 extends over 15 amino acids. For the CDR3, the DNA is TGTGCCAGCTCACCTCCCGGGAGTTATCAAGAGACCCAGTACTTC. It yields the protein CASSPPGSYQETQYF.

CDR3 residues: CASSMGGTQETQYF. The DNA for the CDR3 is TGTGCCAGTAGTATGGGGGGAACCCAAGAGACCCAGTACTTC. V gene TRBV19 combines with J gene TRBJ2-5; D is possibly TRBD2 (6 bases). Between the trimmed V and J ends, which lost 3 bases and 1 base, there was a span of 9 bases. CDR1 LNHDA and CDR2 SQIVND come from the germline V gene (reference sequence). This CDR3 is built from 14 residues.

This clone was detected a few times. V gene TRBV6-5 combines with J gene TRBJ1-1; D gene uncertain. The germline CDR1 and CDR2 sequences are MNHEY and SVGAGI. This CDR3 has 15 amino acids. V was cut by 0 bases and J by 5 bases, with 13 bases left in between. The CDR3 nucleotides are TGTGCCAGCAGTTACTCTTTTCGGGAAGGGACTGAAGCTTTCTTT. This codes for CASSYSFREGTEAFF.

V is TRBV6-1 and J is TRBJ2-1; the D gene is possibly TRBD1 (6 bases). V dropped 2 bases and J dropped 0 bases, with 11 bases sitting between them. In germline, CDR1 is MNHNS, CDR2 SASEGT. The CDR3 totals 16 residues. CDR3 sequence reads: CASSEQGTISYNEQFF. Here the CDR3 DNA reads TGTGCCAGCAGTGAACAGGGGACAATCTCCTACAATGAGCAGTTCTTC.

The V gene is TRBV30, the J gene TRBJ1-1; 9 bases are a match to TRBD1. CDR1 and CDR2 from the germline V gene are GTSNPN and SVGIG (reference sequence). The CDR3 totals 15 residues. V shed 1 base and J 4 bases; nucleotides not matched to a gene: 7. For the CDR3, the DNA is TGTGCCTGGAGTGCTGGGGACAGGGATGTCACTGAAGCTTTCTTT. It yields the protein CAWSAGDRDVTEAFF.